One T cell receptor (beta chain) is described in this entry. This clone was observed once. Its specific antigen is unknown. No base quality information exists; no much larger clone differs at one position. V sheds 3 bases and J sheds 1 base, leaving 6 bases between their ends. The cysteine opens and the phenylalanine closes a CDR3 of 12 amino acids. Only the CDR3 DNA is retained, 36 bases long and in frame from the first base. The germline V gene sets CDR1 to SQVTM and CDR2 to ANQGSEA. In Seattle, one collaborating source enrolled patients while the infection was active and tracked those patients longitudinally over the course of disease. The collaborating institutions used their own protocols to collect whole blood in K2EDTA tubes. Collaborator samples were shipped for TCRbeta analysis as frozen whole blood, isolated PBMCs, or DNA extracted from either sample type. The immunoSEQ Assay, a bias-controlled multiplex PCR, was used to amplify TCRbeta CDR3 regions from genomic DNA. As for the authors' bioinformatics: The number of nucleated cells in each sample was estimated from the amplification of reference gene primers within the assay. To quantify the absolute abundance of each unique TCRbeta CDR3 rearrangement, sequence reads were collapsed and filtered. For each sample, productive Simpson clonality was calculated by taking the square root of Simpson's diversity index across productive rearrangements. The table was pulled from immuneACCESS by TCRdb, which kept in-frame rearrangements only. Such tables lose some clones; where checked, under half of the loss comes from unresolved V genes, and the rest has no known cause. V, J and clone size reflect that table, while D and trimming were determined from the DNA. Recorded for this sample are approximately 330,000 clones; over 80% of them occurred a single time. The top ten clonotypes cover roughly a tenth of the sample.

These data are taken from a study of blood T cell repertoires in COVID-19 (dated by TCRdb to the early 2020s). Some background on the complete study: Collaborator samples came from the United States, Italy and Spain and covered acute and convalescent phases of COVID-19. The prospective study material was composed of cDNA or gDNA derived from T cells, B-cell-depleted T cells, or PBMCs. The dataset comprised deeply sampled blood TCRbeta repertoires from subjects exposed to, actively infected with, or recovered from COVID-19. The repertoires were released in a freely available public database intended as a resource for research on the immune response to SARS-CoV-2. The samples were drawn from the first 160 participants of the ongoing ImmuneRACE study and from 950 to 1,500 subjects provided by 6 global collaborators. Sample metadata almost always included a de-identified subject ID, COVID-19 status, age in years and sex. Where HLA class I and class II types were available, the types were taken from metadata supplied by the sample provider, not from assay-based typing. Summary of the overall study and its limitations: Clinical and demographic metadata were provided uncurated, with the amount varying by source and participant.

The specimen was peripheral blood. The TCR was taken from a man aged 30 to 45 with COVID-19, enrolled during active disease. This chain is built from TRBV29-1 and TRBJ1-1, and the D gene may be TRBD1, 5 bases matching. The CDR3 has the sequence CSVDQGNTEAFF. In nucleotide form, the sequence is TGCAGCGTTGACCAGGGGAACACTGAAGCTTTCTTT.